The clone carrying this TCR beta chain showed up just a few times. As yet, its antigen is unknown. Unique molecular identifiers tagged the TCR beta cDNA libraries. Using its own MiXCR run on the PCR reads, TCRdb lists one record per CDR3 protein. The data show roughly 430,000 distinct CDR3 sequences, 35% to 45% seen once. The germline V gene encodes CDR1 SGHTA and CDR2 FQGNSA. After removal of 1 base from V and 3 bases from J, the junction contained 7 bases not matched to a gene. This CDR3 contains 16 residues. The sample originates from a study of post-analysis software for immune sequencing data. The study, taken as a whole, reports: Controls had lower frequencies than patients of about five TRBV segments, which included TRBV5-6, TRBV5-1 and TRBV20-1.

This clonotype was sampled from a girl aged 2 to 10 with multiple sclerosis. This chain joins TRBV7-2 and TRBJ2-7; 9 nucleotides agree with TRBD2. Sequences were obtained from blood. The DNA of the CDR3 is TGTGCCAGCAGCTTAGGGCGGGCTAGCGGGAACTACGAGCAGTACTTC. As protein: CASSLGRASGNYEQYF.